This entry lists 26 T cell receptor beta chains sequenced from one sample in a study of T cell responses to AZD1222 COVID-19 vaccine (dated by TCRdb to the early 2020s). Libraries came from the immunoSEQ multiplex PCR assay. TCRdb mirrors the immuneACCESS table, restricted to in-frame sequences. Some clones are absent from its copies; in checked studies, under half trace to an unresolved V gene, and the reason for the others is unknown. The sample table records 140,000 to 150,000 clones; over 75% of these occur just once. Roughly 7.3% of the sample comes from the top ten. What the time point label conveys for this sample: baseline before first vaccination. The sequencing here drew on peripheral blood, taken on day 0 of AZD1222 vaccination. The receptors come from an adult in good health.

The rearrangement links TRBV30 to TRBJ1-6; D is unclear. The V gene's germline CDR1 is GTSNPN and CDR2 SVGIG (reference sequence). Trimming stripped 0 bases from V and 11 bases from J, with 11 bases between. The CDR3 loop spans 13 amino acids. CDR3 residues: CAWSVKNGAPLHF. For the CDR3, the DNA is TGTGCCTGGAGTGTGAAAAACGGGGCACCCCTCCACTTT.

This clone turned up a few times. The J gene is TRBJ2-3, the V gene TRBV3-1 (or the pseudogene TRBV3-2); D is unresolved. The V gene's germline CDR1 is LGHDT and CDR2 YNNKEL (reference sequence). This CDR3 has 12 amino acids. Deletions cut 5 bases from V and 0 bases from J, with 3 bases between. CDR3: CASSFSTDTQYF. The CDR3, as DNA: TGTGCCAGCAGCTTTAGCACAGATACGCAGTATTTT.

V usage is TRBV6-5 and J usage is TRBJ2-7, with 9 bases matching TRBD2. J gave up 10 bases and V 2 bases, and 9 bases lay outside the gene matches. CDR1 and CDR2 (germline): MNHEY, SVGAGI. The CDR3 runs 14 residues. The CDR3: CASSYPGDSGRQYF. For the CDR3, the DNA is TGTGCCAGCAGTTACCCCGGGGATAGCGGGAGACAGTACTTC.

J is TRBJ2-5 and V is TRBV5-1; 12 bases line up with TRBD2. V trimming: 0 bases; J trimming: 5 bases; junction bases outside the gene matches: 8. The germline gives CDR1 SGHRS, CDR2 YFSETQ. This CDR3 is 17 amino acids long. CDR3 nucleotide sequence: TGCGCCAGCAGCTTGGGGCTAGCGGGAGGGATGTTCGAGACCCAGTACTTC. Translated: CASSLGLAGGMFETQYF.

The chain couples TRBV19 to TRBJ2-3, with D possibly matching TRBD1 (5 bases). Trimming cost V 6 bases and J 0 bases, with 16 bases left between them. Germline CDR1 and CDR2: LNHDA and SQIVND (reference sequence). This CDR3 has 16 residues. CDR3 in amino acids: CASRPPGITSTDTQYF. For the CDR3, the DNA is TGTGCCAGTAGGCCCCCAGGGATAACTAGCACAGATACGCAGTATTTT. Combining the CDR3 with reference TRBV19 and TRBJ2-3 gives the whole variable domain DGGITQSPKYLFRKEGQNVTLSCEQNLNHDAMYWYRQDPGQGLRLIYYSQIVNDFQKGDIAEGYSVSREKKESFPLTVTSAQKNPTAFYLCASRPPGITSTDTQYFGPGTRLTVL.

The chain combines TRBV10-1 with TRBJ2-1; 12 bases line up with TRBD2. J lost 4 bases, V lost 6 bases, and 10 bases had no gene match. Germline values: CDR1 WNHNN, CDR2 SYGVQD (reference sequence). There are 17 residues in the CDR3. CDR3 region: CASSERTSGDEYNEQFF. CDR3 nucleotide sequence: TGCGCCAGCAGCGAACGGACTAGCGGGGATGAATACAATGAGCAGTTCTTC.

V is TRBV23-1 and J is TRBJ2-7; 7 nucleotides match TRBD1. TRBV23-1 is recorded as an ORF, its role being uncertain. This CDR3 has 15 amino acids. V shed 0 bases, J shed 3 bases, and the junction held 5 bases outside the gene matches. CDR3 in amino acids: CASSQSTGVCYEQYF. As DNA, the CDR3 is TGCGCCAGCAGTCAATCCACAGGGGTCTGCTACGAGCAGTACTTC.

The DNA of the CDR3 is TGTGCCAGCAGTCCCTACCGCGCGGAGCAGTTCTTC. This encodes CASSPYRAEQFF. This chain links TRBV12-3 or TRBV12-4 with TRBJ2-1; D gene uncertain. Trimming left V 5 bases short and J 10 bases short, with 12 bases between. The CDR3 extends over 12 amino acids.

The chain couples TRBV3-1 (or the pseudogene TRBV3-2) to TRBJ1-1; D possibly corresponds to TRBD1 (6 bases). Trimming cost V 8 bases and J 4 bases, with 23 bases left between them. CDR3 length: 16 amino acids. Germline CDR1 LGHDT, CDR2 YNNKEL (reference sequence). Here the CDR3 reads CASHPTFGGGGTEAFF. The CDR3, as DNA: TGTGCCAGCCACCCTACCTTCGGAGGGGGGGGCACTGAAGCTTTCTTT.

The chain recombines TRBV24-1 with TRBJ2-1; TRBD2 matches 7 bases. J was trimmed by 4 bases and V by 12 bases; bases with no gene match: 2. The germline V gene has CDR1 KGHDR and CDR2 SFDVKD. There are 11 residues in the CDR3. The CDR3: CASGGYNEQFF. The CDR3 DNA reads as TGTGCCTCCGGGGGGTACAATGAGCAGTTCTTC.

J is TRBJ1-1 and V is TRBV12-3 or TRBV12-4; D may be TRBD1 (5 bases). There are 13 residues in the CDR3. The V gene lost 3 bases and the J gene lost 3 bases, with 8 bases spanning the gap. The CDR3 is CASSFAGDTEAFF. CDR3 nucleotides: TGTGCCAGCAGTTTTGCGGGGGACACTGAAGCTTTCTTT.

This clone was observed a handful of times. This chain links TRBV27 with TRBJ1-2; D gene uncertain. This CDR3 comprises 13 residues. Germline V gives CDR1 MNHEY, CDR2 SMNVEV (reference sequence). Between the trimmed V and J ends, which lost 6 bases and 4 bases, there was a span of 12 bases. The CDR3 DNA sequence: TGTGCCAGCAGCCCCGGTTGGGGCTATGGCTACACCTTC. This gives the protein CASSPGWGYGYTF.

The V and J genes are TRBV10-2 and TRBJ1-5; 8 nucleotides line up with TRBD1. Germline-derived CDR1 and CDR2 are WSHSY and SAAADI. J gave up 6 bases and V 4 bases, and 2 bases lay outside the gene matches. This CDR3 is 13 amino acids long. CDR3 residues: CASSGQGSQPQHF. The CDR3 region has the DNA TGCGCCAGCAGTGGACAGGGGTCTCAGCCCCAGCATTTT.

The rearrangement joins TRBV5-6 to TRBJ2-2; TRBD2 aligns across 11 bases. Germline V gives CDR1 SGHDT, CDR2 YYEEEE. The CDR3 has 16 residues. V shed 4 bases, J shed 1 base, and the junction held 3 bases outside the gene matches. The CDR3 nucleotides are TGTGCCAGCAGCCCCGGACTAGCGGGGAACACCGGGGAGCTGTTTTTT. Its translation is CASSPGLAGNTGELFF. The full variable domain, rest sourced from reference TRBV5-6 and TRBJ2-2, is DAGVTQSPTHLIKTRGQQVTLRCSPKSGHDTVSWYQQALGQGPQFIFQYYEEEERQRGNFPDRFSGHQFPNYSSELNVNALLLGDSALYLCASSPGLAGNTGELFFGEGSRLTVL.

The rearrangement joins TRBV5-1 to TRBJ2-1; 8 bases are shared with TRBD1. The CDR3 length is 15 residues. Germline CDR1 reads SGHRS; CDR2 reads YFSETQ. J lost 3 bases, V lost 0 bases, and 2 bases had no gene match. The CDR3 DNA sequence: TGCGCCAGCAGCTTGGGTGGACAGGGCTACAATGAGCAGTTCTTC. It yields the protein CASSLGGQGYNEQFF.

CDR3 sequence (DNA): TGCGCCACCTCACGGGGACTGCTACAAGAGACCCAGTACTTC. Translation: CATSRGLLQETQYF. The V and J genes are TRBV5-1 and TRBJ2-5, with D maybe TRBD2 (6 bases). Germline V lookup: CDR1 SGHRS, CDR2 YFSETQ. Trimming shortened V by 9 bases and J by 2 bases, and 17 bases separated the two germline ends. The CDR3 runs to 14 residues.

The sample holds a few counts of this clone. The chain uses TRBV30 and TRBJ1-2; 7 bases line up with TRBD1. Germline lookup yields CDR1 GTSNPN and CDR2 SVGIG (reference sequence). The CDR3 totals 13 residues. Losses at the gene ends were 1 base for V and 8 bases for J; bases not matched to a gene: 7. The CDR3 DNA reads as TGTGCCTGGAGTGAAACAGGGGCTCGCGGCTACACCTTC. Protein product: CAWSETGARGYTF.

The chain employs TRBV11-2 and TRBJ1-4; a weak D match, TRBD1 (5 bases). V lost 3 bases and J lost 5, with 16 bases in between. Per germline, CDR1 SGHAT and CDR2 FQNNGV. This CDR3 spans 16 amino acids. This CDR3 reads CASSFPRDGGNEKLFF. CDR3 nucleotide sequence: TGTGCCAGCAGCTTCCCTCGGGACGGTGGGAATGAAAAACTGTTTTTT.

The chain uses TRBV19 and TRBJ1-5; a weak D match, TRBD1 (6 bases). CDR1 and CDR2 (germline): LNHDA, SQIVND (reference sequence). This CDR3 is built from 15 residues. The ends were cut back, 3 bases at V and 0 bases at J, with 9 bases in the middle. In nucleotides, the CDR3 is TGTGCCAGTAGTATGGAGGGGGGTAGCAATCAGCCCCAGCATTTT. Residues: CASSMEGGSNQPQHF.

The genes are TRBV10-1 and TRBJ2-6; perhaps TRBD1 as D (5 bases). Germline V gives CDR1 WNHNN, CDR2 SYGVQD (reference sequence). V shed 3 bases and J shed 2 bases, with 11 bases lying between them. The CDR3 is 16 amino acids. This CDR3 is CASSEGQGPGANVLTF. The CDR3 DNA sequence: TGCGCCAGCAGTGAAGGCCAGGGCCCTGGGGCCAACGTCCTGACTTTC.

The chain has TRBV5-1 and TRBJ2-7; maybe TRBD2 (6 bases). In germline, CDR1 is SGHRS, CDR2 YFSETQ. The V end was cut by 0 bases, the J end by 0 bases, with 16 bases between. The CDR3 length is 17 residues. The chain's CDR3 is CASSLGDMRGYSYEQYF. CDR3 nucleotide sequence: TGCGCCAGCAGCTTGGGAGACATGCGGGGATACTCCTACGAGCAGTACTTC.

The chain is built from TRBV20-1 and TRBJ1-1; D may be TRBD1 (5 bases). The V end lost 6 bases, the J end lost 8 bases, and 13 bases lay between the germline ends. The CDR3 length is 11 residues. Germline CDR1 DFQATT, CDR2 SNEGSKA (reference sequence). In nucleotides, the CDR3 is TGCAGTGCCTACAGGTCTCTCGAAGCTTTCTTT. This sequence encodes CSAYRSLEAFF.

V gene TRBV5-1 combines with J gene TRBJ2-5; maybe TRBD2 (5 bases). V dropped 0 bases and J dropped 1 base, with 7 bases sitting between them. Germline CDR1 is SGHRS and CDR2 is YFSETQ. CDR3 length: 14 residues. CDR3 nucleotides: TGCGCCAGCAGCTTGGATAGCGCCCAAGAGACCCAGTACTTC. Its protein is CASSLDSAQETQYF. Complete variable domain (other parts from reference TRBV5-1 and TRBJ2-5): KAGVTQTPRYLIKTRGQQVTLSCSPISGHRSVSWYQQTPGQGLQFLFEYFSETQRNKGNFPGRFSGRQFSNSRSEMNVSTLELGDSALYLCASSLDSAQETQYFGPGTRLLVL.

The chain combines TRBV29-1 with TRBJ1-3; possibly TRBD1 for D (5 bases). The V and J ends lost 1 base and 0 bases respectively, with 7 bases between them. The CDR3 is 14 residues long. The germline V gene has CDR1 SQVTM and CDR2 ANQGSEA. The CDR3, as DNA: TGCAGCGTTGAAGGACAGCTCTCTGGAAACACCATATATTTT. It encodes CSVEGQLSGNTIYF.

The V call is TRBV5-8, the J call TRBJ1-1; no clear D. The CDR3 is 13 amino acids. Germline V CDR1 and CDR2: SGHTS, YDEGEE. Between the trimmed V and J ends, which lost 1 base and 2 bases, there was a span of 6 bases. CDR3 protein: CASSLYPNTEAFF. The CDR3 DNA reads TGTGCCAGCAGCTTGTATCCTAACACTGAAGCTTTCTTT.

V gene TRBV20-1 combines with J gene TRBJ2-7; D remains unclear. CDR3 length equals 10 residues. The germline gives CDR1 DFQATT, CDR2 SNEGSKA (reference sequence). V gave up 6 bases and J gave up 9 bases, with 12 bases separating them. Here the CDR3 reads CSATPVVQYF. In DNA form, the CDR3 reads TGCAGTGCAACACCCGTCGTGCAGTACTTC.